This T cell receptor (beta chain) was found in a study of cytomegalovirus exposure and HLA in healthy donors (dated by TCRdb to 2016 to 2017). Context from the whole study: According to an earlier analysis of a few hundred of the donors, about 179 million T cells yielded 117 million unique TCR beta sequences and 276 Gb of sequence data. Among the approximately 400 genotyped donors, more than 70% belonged to the genetic ancestry cluster associated with self-reported Caucasian donors. The number of typed donors differed by locus: roughly 629-640 for A, B, C, DRB1 and DQB1; approximately 520 for DQA1; about 600 for DPA1; and roughly 450 for DPB1. A later analysis re-analyzed previously published TCR beta repertoires from 500 to 700 donors and added high-resolution HLA genotyping to study TCR occurrence patterns. In the later analysis, no new phenotypic data were used to find candidate immune exposures; instead, reliance was placed on TCR beta sequences and their occurrence across donors. An early release that covered 640 HLA-typed donors contained about 300 gigabases of sequencing data and tens of millions of unique TCR sequences. Donor age, sex, ethnicity and CMV serostatus were compiled together with the repertoire data. The T cell repertoires of 670 or so subjects were profiled by immunosequencing and related to cytomegalovirus serostatus. HLA typing included class I and class II loci at four-digit resolution. In a later genetic analysis, genome-wide SNP genotypes for about 60% of the 666 donors were used, and that subset was treated as a discovery cohort. An earlier analysis of around 640 of the donors used high-throughput TCR beta sequencing to judge whether each TCR beta V gene segment behaved as functional or pseudogenic. Because of strong linkage in the cohort, roughly five DR-DQ haplotypes were treated as single units for association and clustering. A separate validation cohort of roughly 110 different subjects was used in addition to the 666-subject first cohort. Across some 400 genotyped donors of the cohort, an average of approximately 240,000 unique TCR beta nucleotide sequences per donor were sequenced, and roughly 20% of those sequences were non-productive. The aim of the study was to test whether cataloging public T cell receptors could identify signatures of past pathogen exposure. To predict cytomegalovirus infection status, the study combined high-throughput TCR immunosequencing, statistical association of individual TCRs with disease status, and machine learning. All discovery cohort repertoires had been generated using a single sequencing platform.

Points on this clone: Its recognized antigen is unknown. There are no base qualities to consult, and no much larger clone falls within one base.

In total, around 600 healthy bone marrow donors made up the cohort. Cohort members were all nominally healthy when sampled, although unrecorded immune exposures were likely present. The donor tested CMV seronegative and was one of the 352 seronegative cohort members. Every donor gave a peripheral blood sample, and the peripheral blood mononuclear cells from that sample were used for TCR beta sequencing. The Qiagen DNeasy Blood Extraction Kit was used to extract genomic DNA from the blood cell samples. Results and caveats for the whole study, not just this receptor: Sequencing depth was assumed to be roughly uniform across donors in the presence/absence analyses, though that assumption may not hold. The classifier was reported to diagnose cytomegalovirus status with high specificity and sensitivity in both the original and validation cohorts. A total of 150 to 200 TCR beta chains were listed by the study as associated with cytomegalovirus. Compared with equally common non-associated chains, HLA-associated TCR beta chains in a later analysis were more clonally expanded and had lower generation probabilities. Around 16 rarely observed V segments, including chromosome 9 orphons, were excluded from the earlier analysis of about 500 of the donors because counts were too low. A later analysis found that TCR association rates varied across HLA loci, with DRB1 alleles showing the most associated TCRs and HLA-C alleles the fewest. A later analysis found that most CMV-associated TCR beta chains appeared HLA-restricted, with HLA associations seemingly driven largely by CMV exposure. V-gene and J-gene trimming of TCR beta chains was associated with a missense DCLRE1C variant in a later genetic analysis, and the association was replicated in an independent cohort. Specific HLA alleles were associated with 15,000 to 20,000 TCR beta sequences at a false discovery rate of 0.05 in a later analysis. Correlated functional status among segregating V segments might reflect linkage disequilibrium, but an unknown experimental factor could not be ruled out. While some public TCRs were present in many individuals, most TCR sequences turned up only very rarely across donors. Because HLA typing was missing for some donors at each locus, association tests included only the typed subset. A cluster of highly shared sequence variants was judged likely to be a technical artifact of the sequencing pipeline. CMV serostatus was the only immune exposure information available for the cohort. According to the authors, the approach could potentially be generalized to other disease states and immunological phenotypes. A few of the identified cytomegalovirus-associated TCR beta chains were confirmed in vitro to be specific for cytomegalovirus antigens. In an earlier analysis of about 600 of the donors, most TCR beta V segments appeared in productive rearrangements about 90% or about 30% of the time, broadly matching IMGT annotations. In a later genetic analysis, fewer N-insertions in productive TCRs were reported among donors in an Asian-associated ancestry cluster than the roughly 700-donor mean. According to a later analysis, parvovirus B19, influenza, CMV and Epstein-Barr virus appeared linked to several top co-occurrence clusters. The cohort was sequenced for TCR beta chains only, and without alpha or paired-chain data the features that could be detected were limited. When HLA alleles, especially DR and DQ, strongly co-occurred, attributing TCR associations to individual alleles was difficult. A further reported finding was that TCR beta sequences accurately predicted the HLA-A and HLA-B alleles for most subjects in the first cohort.

Library creation used the immunoSEQ multiplex PCR assay. For the multiplex PCR, a mixture combining 60 forward primers for TCR Vbeta segments and 13 reverse primers for TCR Jbeta segments was used. The CDR3 region of rearranged TCR beta genes was amplified from genomic DNA with a multiplex PCR assay. Amplified TCR beta libraries were sequenced as 87-base-pair reads on the Illumina HiSeq System. The paper's processing steps were these. Across the roughly 670 repertoires, a later analysis counted tens of millions of unique TCR beta chains, roughly 11 million of which were shared by at least two donors. Raw reads were error-corrected and collapsed into unique sequences with a nearest-neighbor algorithm that merged closely related sequences to remove PCR and sequencing errors. CDR3 sequences were aligned to IMGT reference sequences to assign V, D and J gene segments. Each retained sequence needed at least a six-nucleotide match to both a V gene segment and a J gene segment. Rearrangements were classified as productive when the CDR3 lacked stop codons and remained in frame with V and J, and all other rearrangements were classified as non-productive. CDR3 was defined according to IMGT convention as the region running from the second conserved V-encoded cysteine to the conserved J-encoded phenylalanine. The earlier analysis of around 640 of the donors excluded sequences that lacked an unambiguous match to a single V gene segment. An earlier analysis of over 450 of the donors classified V segments as functional when productive rearrangements were above 56.7% and as segregating when the standard deviation between donors was above 5%. A statistical classification framework was developed to diagnose cytomegalovirus status using the catalog of TCR beta chain sequences. In a later analysis, TCR nucleotide sequences were compared against IMGT/GENE-DB human TR gene sequences so that V and J genes could be assigned. Using the TCRdist pipeline, a later analysis assigned CDR3 sequences along with most-parsimonious VDJ recombination scenarios. In a later analysis, each TCR beta chain was defined by its CDR3 amino acid sequence together with its V-gene family, and reads lacking a unique V-gene family were excluded. As a way to deal with suspected cross-contamination and a sequencing artifact, a later analysis dropped 640 or so nucleotide sequences that were highly shared and had low generation probability. A later analysis calculated a clonal expansion index for each public chain from normalized within-repertoire ranks of inferred template counts. Generation probabilities in a later analysis came from a VDJ recombination model fitted to out-of-frame rearrangements, and those results were checked against IGoR. In a later analysis, TCR-TCR, TCR-HLA and TCR-CMV co-occurrence was scored with hypergeometric tests, and a repertoire-size bias correction was applied to TCR pairs. To estimate false discovery rates, a later analysis permuted the HLA or CMV assignments 20 times. In a later analysis, co-occurring TCRs were grouped using DBSCAN, and TCRdist sequence similarity was added for clustering within HLA-allele-positive subsets. Repertoires with fewer than 30,000 or more than 120,000 public chains, plus five repertoires with anomalous nucleotide sharing, were excluded from co-occurrence clustering. Imported from immuneACCESS, the table was reduced by TCRdb to in-frame sequences with V and J called. These copies leave out some clones; in studies compared against another copy, an unresolved V gene accounts for under half, and the cause of the remainder is not known. V and J calls and clone size are copied from that table; D and trimming were computed from the DNA. The sample profile shows roughly 100,000 clones; 70% to 80% of them were found once. The ten most abundant clones make up over 3% of the sample.

The sample consisted of PBMCs. This clonotype was sampled from a woman aged 40 to 55 in good health and CMV-seronegative.

The DNA sequence follows: TGTACCTCAGGGGGGCCCCACGAGCAGTACTTC. Its translation reads: CTSGGPHEQYF. The chain uses TRBV2 and TRBJ2-7; the D gene is perhaps TRBD1, from 7 matching bases. The germline V gene sets CDR1 to SNHLY and CDR2 to FYNNEI. Inclusive of the bounding cysteine and phenylalanine, the CDR3 is 11 residues long. Only the CDR3 portion is preserved as DNA: 33 bases, with reading frame beginning at the first base.